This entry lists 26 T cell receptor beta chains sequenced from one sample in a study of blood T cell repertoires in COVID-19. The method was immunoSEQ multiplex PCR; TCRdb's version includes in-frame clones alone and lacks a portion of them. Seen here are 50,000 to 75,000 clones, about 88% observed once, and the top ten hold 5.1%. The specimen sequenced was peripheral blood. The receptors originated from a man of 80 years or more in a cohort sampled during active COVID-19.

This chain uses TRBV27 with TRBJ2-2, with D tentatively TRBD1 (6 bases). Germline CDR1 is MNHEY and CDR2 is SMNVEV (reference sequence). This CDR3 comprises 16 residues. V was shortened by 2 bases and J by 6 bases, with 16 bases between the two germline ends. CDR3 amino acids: CASSLRFTGFSGELFF. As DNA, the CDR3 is TGTGCCAGCAGTTTACGGTTCACAGGGTTTTCCGGGGAGCTGTTTTTT.

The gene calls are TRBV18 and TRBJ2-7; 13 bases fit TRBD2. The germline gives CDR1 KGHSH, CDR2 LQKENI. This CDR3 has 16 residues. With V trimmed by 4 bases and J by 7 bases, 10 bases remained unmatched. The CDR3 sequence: CASSLREGLAGAEQYF. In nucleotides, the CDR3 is TGTGCCAGCTCACTACGGGAAGGACTAGCGGGGGCTGAGCAGTACTTC.

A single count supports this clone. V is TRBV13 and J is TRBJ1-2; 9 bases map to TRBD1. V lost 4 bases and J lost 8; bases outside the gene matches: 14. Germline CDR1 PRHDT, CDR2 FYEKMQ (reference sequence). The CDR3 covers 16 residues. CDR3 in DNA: TGTGCCAGCAGCTCTCCAACCCTACAGGGGGCTGGAGGCTACACCTTC. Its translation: CASSSPTLQGAGGYTF.

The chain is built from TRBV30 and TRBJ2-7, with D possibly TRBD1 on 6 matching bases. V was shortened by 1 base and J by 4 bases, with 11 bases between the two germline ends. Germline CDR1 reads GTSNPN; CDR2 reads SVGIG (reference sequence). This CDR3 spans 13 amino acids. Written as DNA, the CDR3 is TGTGCCTGGAGTGCAGGGGCGCGGTACGAGCAGTACTTC. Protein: CAWSAGARYEQYF.

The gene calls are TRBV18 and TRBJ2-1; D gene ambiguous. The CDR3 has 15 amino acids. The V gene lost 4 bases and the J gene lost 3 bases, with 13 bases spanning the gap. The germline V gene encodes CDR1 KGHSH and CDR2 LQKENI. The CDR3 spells CASSQPSHHYNEQFF. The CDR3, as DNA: TGTGCCAGCTCACAACCTTCACACCACTACAATGAGCAGTTCTTC.

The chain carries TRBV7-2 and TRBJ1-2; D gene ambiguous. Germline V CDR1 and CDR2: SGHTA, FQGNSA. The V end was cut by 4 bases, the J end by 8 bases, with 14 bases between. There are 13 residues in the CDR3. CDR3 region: CASSYGVLGGYTF. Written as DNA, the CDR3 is TGTGCCAGCAGCTACGGGGTCCTGGGAGGCTACACCTTC.

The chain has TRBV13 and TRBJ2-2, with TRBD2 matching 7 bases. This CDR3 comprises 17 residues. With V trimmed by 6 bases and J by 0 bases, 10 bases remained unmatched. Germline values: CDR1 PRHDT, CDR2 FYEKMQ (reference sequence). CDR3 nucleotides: TGTGCCAGCAGTTCTCTAGCGGAGCACGCGAACACCGGGGAGCTGTTTTTT. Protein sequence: CASSSLAEHANTGELFF.

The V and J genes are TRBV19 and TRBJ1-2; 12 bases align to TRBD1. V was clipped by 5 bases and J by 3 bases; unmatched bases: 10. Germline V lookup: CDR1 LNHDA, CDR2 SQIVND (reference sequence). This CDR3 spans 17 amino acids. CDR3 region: CASSPSPGQGADYGYTF. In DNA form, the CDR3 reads TGTGCCAGTAGTCCATCTCCGGGACAGGGGGCGGACTATGGCTACACCTTC. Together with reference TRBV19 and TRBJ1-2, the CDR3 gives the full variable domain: DGGITQSPKYLFRKEGQNVTLSCEQNLNHDAMYWYRQDPGQGLRLIYYSQIVNDFQKGDIAEGYSVSREKKESFPLTVTSAQKNPTAFYLCASSPSPGQGADYGYTFGSGTRLTVV.

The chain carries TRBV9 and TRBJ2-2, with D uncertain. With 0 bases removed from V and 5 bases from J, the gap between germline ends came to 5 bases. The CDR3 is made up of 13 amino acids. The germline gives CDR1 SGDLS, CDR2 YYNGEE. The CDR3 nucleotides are TGTGCCAGCAGCGTAGTAATTACCGGGGAGCTGTTTTTT. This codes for CASSVVITGELFF.

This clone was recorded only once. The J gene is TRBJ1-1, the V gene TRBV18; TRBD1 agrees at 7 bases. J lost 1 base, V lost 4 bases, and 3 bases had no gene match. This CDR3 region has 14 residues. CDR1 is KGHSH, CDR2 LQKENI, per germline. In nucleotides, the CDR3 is TGTGCCAGCTCACAAAGACAGGGGAACACTGAAGCTTTCTTT. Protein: CASSQRQGNTEAFF.

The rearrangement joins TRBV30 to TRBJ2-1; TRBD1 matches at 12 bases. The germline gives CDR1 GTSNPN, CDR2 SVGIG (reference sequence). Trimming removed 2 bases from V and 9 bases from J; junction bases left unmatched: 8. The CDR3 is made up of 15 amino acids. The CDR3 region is CAWSRGTGGLGEQFF. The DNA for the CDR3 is TGTGCCTGGAGTCGGGGGACAGGGGGCCTCGGTGAGCAGTTCTTC.

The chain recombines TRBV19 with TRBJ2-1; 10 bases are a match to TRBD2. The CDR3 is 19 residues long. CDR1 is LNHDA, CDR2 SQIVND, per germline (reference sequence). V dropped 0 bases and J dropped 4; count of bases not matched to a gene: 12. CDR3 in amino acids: CASSIDRLTSGLKYNEQFF. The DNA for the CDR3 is TGTGCCAGTAGTATAGATCGGTTGACTAGCGGGCTGAAGTACAATGAGCAGTTCTTC.

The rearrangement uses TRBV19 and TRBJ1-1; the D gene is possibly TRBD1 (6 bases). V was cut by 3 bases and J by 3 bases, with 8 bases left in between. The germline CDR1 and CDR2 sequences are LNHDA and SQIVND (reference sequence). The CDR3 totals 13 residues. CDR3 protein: CASSISGDTEAFF. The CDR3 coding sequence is TGTGCCAGTAGTATCTCAGGGGACACTGAAGCTTTCTTT.

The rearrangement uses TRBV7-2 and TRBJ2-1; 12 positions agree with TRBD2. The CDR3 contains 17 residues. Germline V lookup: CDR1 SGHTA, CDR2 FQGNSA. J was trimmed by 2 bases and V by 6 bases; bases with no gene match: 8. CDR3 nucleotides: TGTGCCAGCAGATCGTCTAGCGGGGGGGCCACCTACAATGAGCAGTTCTTC. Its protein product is CASRSSSGGATYNEQFF.

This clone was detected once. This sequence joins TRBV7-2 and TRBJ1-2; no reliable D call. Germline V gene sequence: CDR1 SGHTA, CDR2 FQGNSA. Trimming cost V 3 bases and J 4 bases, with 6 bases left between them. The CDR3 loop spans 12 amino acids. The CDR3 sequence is CASSFQVYGYTF. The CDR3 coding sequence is TGTGCCAGCAGCTTTCAGGTCTATGGCTACACCTTC.

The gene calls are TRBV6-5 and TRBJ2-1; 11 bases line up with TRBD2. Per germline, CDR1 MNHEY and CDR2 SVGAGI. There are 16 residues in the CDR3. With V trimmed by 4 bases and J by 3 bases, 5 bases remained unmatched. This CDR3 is CASSSPSGGHYNEQFF. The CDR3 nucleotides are TGTGCCAGCAGTTCCCCTAGCGGGGGGCACTACAATGAGCAGTTCTTC.

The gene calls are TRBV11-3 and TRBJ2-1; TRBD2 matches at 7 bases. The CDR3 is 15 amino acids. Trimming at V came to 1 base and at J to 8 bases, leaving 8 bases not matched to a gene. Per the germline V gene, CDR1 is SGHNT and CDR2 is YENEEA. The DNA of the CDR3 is TGTGCCAGCAGCTTAGGTTCCAGCGGGATCCATGAGCAGTTCTTC. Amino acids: CASSLGSSGIHEQFF.

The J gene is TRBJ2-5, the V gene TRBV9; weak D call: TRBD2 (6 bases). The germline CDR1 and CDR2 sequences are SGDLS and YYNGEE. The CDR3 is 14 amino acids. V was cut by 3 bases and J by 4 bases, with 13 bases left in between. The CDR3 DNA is TGTGCCAGCAGCGCTAGACTAGTAGGAGAGACCCAGTACTTC. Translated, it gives CASSARLVGETQYF.

The DNA for the CDR3 is TGTGCCAGCAGCGTAGGGGGTAGCGGGCACACCGGGGAGCTGTTTTTT. Encoded protein: CASSVGGSGHTGELFF. The rearrangement links TRBV9 to TRBJ2-2, with 7 bases fitting TRBD2. Trimming took 0 bases from V and 3 from J; bases not matched to a gene: 5. Per the germline V gene, CDR1 is SGDLS and CDR2 is YYNGEE. This CDR3 is 16 amino acids long.

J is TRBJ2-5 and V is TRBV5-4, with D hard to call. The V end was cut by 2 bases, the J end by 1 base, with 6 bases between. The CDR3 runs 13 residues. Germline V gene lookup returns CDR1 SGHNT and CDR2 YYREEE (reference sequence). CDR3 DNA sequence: TGTGCCAGCAGCTTAAAAGCCCAAGAGACCCAGTACTTC. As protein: CASSLKAQETQYF.

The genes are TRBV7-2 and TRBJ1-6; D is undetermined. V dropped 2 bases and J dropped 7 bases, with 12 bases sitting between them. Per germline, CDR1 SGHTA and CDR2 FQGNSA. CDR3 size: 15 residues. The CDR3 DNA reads TGTGCCAGCAGCTTAAGTGGCCTCGGGAATTCACCCCTCCACTTT. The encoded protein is CASSLSGLGNSPLHF.

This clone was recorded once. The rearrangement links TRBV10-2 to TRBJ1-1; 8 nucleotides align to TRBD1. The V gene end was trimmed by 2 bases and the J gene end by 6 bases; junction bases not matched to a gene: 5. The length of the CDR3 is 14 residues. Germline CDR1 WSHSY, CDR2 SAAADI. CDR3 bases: TGCGCCAGCAGTGAGCAGGGGGGACAGGCTGAAGCTTTCTTT. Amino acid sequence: CASSEQGGQAEAFF.

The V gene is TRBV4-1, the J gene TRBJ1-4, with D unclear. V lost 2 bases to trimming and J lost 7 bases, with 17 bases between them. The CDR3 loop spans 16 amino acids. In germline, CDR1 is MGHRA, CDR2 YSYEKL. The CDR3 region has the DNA TGCGCCAGCAGCCAAAATGGGCGGGGAGTCGGTGAAAAACTGTTTTTT. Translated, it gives CASSQNGRGVGEKLFF.

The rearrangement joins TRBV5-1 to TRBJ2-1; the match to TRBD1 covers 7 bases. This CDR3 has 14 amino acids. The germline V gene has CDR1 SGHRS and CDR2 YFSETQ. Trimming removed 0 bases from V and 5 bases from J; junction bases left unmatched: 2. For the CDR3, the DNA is TGCGCCAGCAGCTTGGGACAGGGACACAATGAGCAGTTCTTC. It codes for CASSLGQGHNEQFF. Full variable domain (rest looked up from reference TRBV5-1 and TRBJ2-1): KAGVTQTPRYLIKTRGQQVTLSCSPISGHRSVSWYQQTPGQGLQFLFEYFSETQRNKGNFPGRFSGRQFSNSRSEMNVSTLELGDSALYLCASSLGQGHNEQFFGPGTRLTVL.

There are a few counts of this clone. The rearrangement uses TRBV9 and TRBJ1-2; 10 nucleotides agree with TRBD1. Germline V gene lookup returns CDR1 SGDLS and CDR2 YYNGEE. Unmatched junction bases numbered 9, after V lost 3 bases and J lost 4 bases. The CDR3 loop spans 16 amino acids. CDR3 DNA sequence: TGTGCCAGCAGCGGATACCGCAGACAGGGGGCCTATGGCTACACCTTC. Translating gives CASSGYRRQGAYGYTF.

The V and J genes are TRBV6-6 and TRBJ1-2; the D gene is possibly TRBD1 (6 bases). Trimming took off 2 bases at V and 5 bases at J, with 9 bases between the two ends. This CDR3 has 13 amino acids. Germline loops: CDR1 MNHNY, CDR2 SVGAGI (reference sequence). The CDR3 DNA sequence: TGTGCCAGCAGTTACGAACAGGGATATGGCTACACCTTC. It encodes CASSYEQGYGYTF.